This T cell receptor beta chain was found in a study of technical replicates of blood from several donors. Assay: immunoSEQ multiplex PCR; the TCRdb copy retains only in-frame clones and omits some. The repertoire holds 45,000 to 55,000 clones, with around 96% as singletons. This CDR3 comprises 11 residues. Germline V CDR1 and CDR2: MNHEY, SVGAGI. V lost 7 bases, J lost 6 bases, and 1 base stayed unmatched. The source is a human donor in good health. Sequences were obtained from T cells isolated from PBMCs. The rearrangement uses TRBV6-5 and TRBJ1-2, with 8 bases fitting TRBD1. The CDR3 DNA follows: TGTGCCAGCACAGGGGGCGATGGCTACACCTTC. Translated, it gives CASTGGDGYTF.